These 9 T cell receptor beta chains were all obtained from the same sample, sequenced in a study of shared clonotypes between healthy human individuals. Assay used: immunoSEQ multiplex PCR; TCRdb lists only in-frame clones, some missing. This sample has roughly 2.4 million clones; roughly 95% occur once, and the top ten carry roughly 0.13%. Sequenced material: naive CD4+ T cells sorted from blood. Subset in this sample: CD45RA+ positively selected. The receptors originated from a man aged 18 to 29 in good health.

The gene calls are TRBV5-1 and TRBJ2-7; the match to TRBD2 covers 7 bases. CDR1 and CDR2 from the germline V gene are SGHRS and YFSETQ. The CDR3 contains 15 residues. Trimming removed 4 bases from V and 2 bases from J; junction bases left unmatched: 9. The CDR3 here is CASSRTGSGAYEQYF. CDR3 nucleotides: TGCGCCAGCAGCCGCACGGGAAGCGGGGCCTACGAGCAGTACTTC.

The CDR3 here is CATSRDRDGGYEQYF. The CDR3 DNA reads as TGTGCCACCAGCAGAGATCGCGACGGGGGCTACGAGCAGTACTTC. V and J are TRBV15 and TRBJ2-7; maybe TRBD2 (6 bases). The ends were cut back, 0 bases at V and 3 bases at J, with 12 bases in the middle. The CDR3 is made up of 15 amino acids. Looked up from germline, CDR1 is LNHNV and CDR2 is YYDKDF (reference sequence).

J is TRBJ2-1 and V is TRBV29-1; no definite D call. This CDR3 contains 14 residues. V lost 5 bases and J lost 4, with 15 bases in between. Germline lookup yields CDR1 SQVTM and CDR2 ANQGSEA. The CDR3 DNA reads as TGCAGCGTTTCCTACCAAGACGGATACAATGAGCAGTTCTTC. It is translated as CSVSYQDGYNEQFF.

On this clone itself: Different DNA sequences within this sample yield the same CDR3. V gene TRBV7-2 combines with J gene TRBJ1-1, with unresolved D. Germline-derived CDR1 and CDR2 are SGHTA and FQGNSA. Trimming cost V 2 bases and J 5 bases, with 3 bases left between them. The CDR3 contains 11 residues. The CDR3 DNA is TGTGCCAGCAGCTTACTTACTGAAGCTTTCTTT. Protein: CASSLLTEAFF.

This clone was counted once. V usage is TRBV7-6 and J usage is TRBJ2-2; D is unclear. The V end lost 1 base, the J end lost 1 base, and 10 bases lay between the germline ends. The CDR3 spans 16 residues. The V gene's germline CDR1 is SGHVS and CDR2 FNYEAQ. CDR3 protein: CASSLGGPVNTGELFF. The CDR3 nucleotides are TGTGCCAGCAGCTTAGGCGGTCCGGTGAACACCGGGGAGCTGTTTTTT.

This CDR3 reads CASKWGGTAGDEQFF. Here the CDR3 DNA reads TGTGCCAGCAAGTGGGGGGGGACCGCTGGCGATGAGCAGTTCTTC. J is TRBJ2-1 and V is TRBV6-5, with 7 bases fitting TRBD2. The CDR3 length is 15 residues. V was clipped by 7 bases and J by 8 bases; unmatched bases: 14. Germline-derived CDR1 and CDR2 are MNHEY and SVGAGI.

The chain couples TRBV6-1 to TRBJ1-6; no firm D call. The V gene's germline CDR1 is MNHNS and CDR2 SASEGT. This CDR3 comprises 15 residues. V lost 2 bases and J lost 7, with 12 bases in between. The CDR3 sequence: CASSETDLSNSPLHF. For the CDR3, the DNA is TGTGCCAGCAGTGAAACGGACCTATCGAATTCACCCCTCCACTTT.

The chain employs TRBV12-5 and TRBJ2-3, with D perhaps matching TRBD1 or TRBD2 (6 bases each). This CDR3 comprises 19 residues. V lost 1 base, J lost 0 bases, and 20 bases lay in between. Per germline, CDR1 LGHNT and CDR2 FRNRAP. The CDR3 reads CASGLAAKQGGLSTDTQYF. CDR3 nucleotides: TGTGCTAGTGGTTTGGCCGCGAAACAAGGGGGGCTTAGCACAGATACGCAGTATTTT.

The V call is TRBV6-1, the J call TRBJ1-2; D unresolved. With 1 base removed from V and 1 base from J, the gap between germline ends came to 10 bases. Germline V gives CDR1 MNHNS, CDR2 SASEGT. The CDR3 is made up of 15 amino acids. The CDR3 spells CASSEGGRLNYGYTF. The CDR3 DNA reads as TGTGCCAGCAGTGAAGGCGGCAGGCTTAACTATGGCTACACCTTC.